The entry below describes one TCR beta chain. As yet, its antigen is unknown. Sequencing templates came from extracted RNA that was reverse transcribed into cDNA. Sequenced by immunoSEQ multiplex PCR; TCRdb stores in-frame clones only, minus some. Of 150,000 to 200,000 clones listed, approximately 51% were seen once; the top ten hold about a tenth. This entry is derived from a study of CD8+ T cells in alopecia areata. Study-wide findings and caveats: Scalp and blood samples kept many expanded lesional clones throughout tofacitinib. TCR sharing was clearer in mice than between patients, perhaps partly owing to patient HLA diversity. Tofacitinib significantly reduced both scalp clonality and expanded CD8+ clones among the top 100.

V was pared by 3 bases and J by 8 bases, with 26 bases between. This CDR3 is 18 amino acids long. Germline CDR1 is SGHNT and CDR2 is YYREEE (reference sequence). Treatment indicated: oral pan-JAK inhibitor, 5-10 mg twice daily. This sequence joins TRBV5-4 and TRBJ2-2; either TRBD1 or TRBD2 may fit D (5 bases each). This sequence originates from a human donor with alopecia areata. Specimen: CD8+ T cells sorted from blood, collected at week 52, from a patient treated with tofacitinib. The CDR3 sequence is CASSSVATRGRTPGELFF. The CDR3 DNA follows: TGTGCCAGCAGCTCGGTTGCCACCCGGGGTCGGACACCGGGGGAGCTGTTTTTT.